The TCR beta chain described here comes from a study of Graves' ophthalmopathy and Graves' hyperthyroidism. Whole-study results and caveats: Blood shared most expanded thyroid clonotypes above 0.001 frequency.

Beta-chain TCR CDR3 regions were amplified from RNA transcripts. Second-round multiplex PCR came after a first-round RT-PCR that employed HTBI primers. TCRdb called the multiplex PCR reads again in MiXCR, with one record for every CDR3 protein. The data contain 350,000 to 450,000 distinct CDR3 sequences, around a fifth of them singletons. The germline V gene has CDR1 SGHRS and CDR2 YFSETQ. The CDR3 is 14 amino acids. V gave up 2 bases and J gave up 4 bases, with 12 bases separating them. Notes on this clonotype: The antigen is undetermined.

No donor had other autoimmune disease, uncontrolled infection, pregnancy or lactation. Diagnosis was based on clinical symptoms, serum thyroxine, TRAb, thyroid ultrasound and orbital computed tomography. The chain uses TRBV5-1 and TRBJ1-1; D ambiguous. The TCR originated in a woman between 18 and 29 years old with stable Graves' hyperthyroidism. What was sequenced was peripheral blood. CDR3 region: CASSFTGESTEAFF. As DNA, the CDR3 is TGCGCCAGCAGCTTCACGGGAGAATCCACTGAAGCTTTCTTT.